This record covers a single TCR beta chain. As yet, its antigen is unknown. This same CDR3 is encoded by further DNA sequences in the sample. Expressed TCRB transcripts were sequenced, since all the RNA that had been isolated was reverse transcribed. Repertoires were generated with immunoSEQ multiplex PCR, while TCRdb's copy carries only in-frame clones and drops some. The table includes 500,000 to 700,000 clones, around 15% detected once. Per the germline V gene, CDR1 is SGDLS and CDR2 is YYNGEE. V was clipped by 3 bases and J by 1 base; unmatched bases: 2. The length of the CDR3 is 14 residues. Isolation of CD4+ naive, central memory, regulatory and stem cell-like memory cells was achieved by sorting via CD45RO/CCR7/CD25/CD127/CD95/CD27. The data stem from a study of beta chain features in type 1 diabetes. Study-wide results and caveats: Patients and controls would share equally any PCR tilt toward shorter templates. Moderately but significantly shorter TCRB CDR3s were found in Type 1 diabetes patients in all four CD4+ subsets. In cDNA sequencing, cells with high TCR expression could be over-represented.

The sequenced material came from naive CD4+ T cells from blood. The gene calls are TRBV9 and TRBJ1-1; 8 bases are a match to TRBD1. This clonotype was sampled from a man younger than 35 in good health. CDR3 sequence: CASSGGQGNTEAFF. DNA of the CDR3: TGTGCCAGCAGCGGAGGACAGGGGAACACTGAAGCTTTCTTT. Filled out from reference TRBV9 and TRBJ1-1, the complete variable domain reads DSGVTQTPKHLITATGQRVTLRCSPRSGDLSVYWYQQSLDQGLQFLIQYYNGEERAKGNILERFSAQQFPDLHSELNLSSLELGDSALYFCASSGGQGNTEAFFGQGTRLTVV.